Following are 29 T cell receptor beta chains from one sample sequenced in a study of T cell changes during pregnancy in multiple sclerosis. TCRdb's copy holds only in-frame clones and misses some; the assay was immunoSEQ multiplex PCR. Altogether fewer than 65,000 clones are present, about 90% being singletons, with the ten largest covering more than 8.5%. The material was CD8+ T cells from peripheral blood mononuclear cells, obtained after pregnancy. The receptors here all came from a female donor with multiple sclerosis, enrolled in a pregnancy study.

The CDR3 reads CASTGPLNYGYTF. DNA of the CDR3: TGTGCCAGTACAGGGCCCCTTAACTATGGCTACACCTTC. This sequence joins TRBV19 and TRBJ1-2; tentative D call: TRBD1 (5 bases). Per the germline V gene, CDR1 is LNHDA and CDR2 is SQIVND (reference sequence). Trimming removed 7 bases at V and 1 base at J, with 10 bases between. CDR3 length: 13 residues. Full variable domain (missing parts from reference TRBV19 and TRBJ1-2): DGGITQSPKYLFRKEGQNVTLSCEQNLNHDAMYWYRQDPGQGLRLIYYSQIVNDFQKGDIAEGYSVSREKKESFPLTVTSAQKNPTAFYLCASTGPLNYGYTFGSGTRLTVV.

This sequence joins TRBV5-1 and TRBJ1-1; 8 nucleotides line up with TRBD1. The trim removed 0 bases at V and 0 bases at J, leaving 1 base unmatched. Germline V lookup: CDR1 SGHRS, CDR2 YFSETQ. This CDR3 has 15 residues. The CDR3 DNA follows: TGCGCCAGCAGCTTGGACAGGGGGGTGAACACTGAAGCTTTCTTT. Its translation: CASSLDRGVNTEAFF.

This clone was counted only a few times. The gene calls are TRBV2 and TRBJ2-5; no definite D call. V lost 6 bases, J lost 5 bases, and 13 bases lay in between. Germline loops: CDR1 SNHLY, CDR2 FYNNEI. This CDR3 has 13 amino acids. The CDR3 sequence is CASSKGWAETQYF. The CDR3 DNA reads TGTGCCAGCAGCAAAGGCTGGGCGGAGACCCAGTACTTC.

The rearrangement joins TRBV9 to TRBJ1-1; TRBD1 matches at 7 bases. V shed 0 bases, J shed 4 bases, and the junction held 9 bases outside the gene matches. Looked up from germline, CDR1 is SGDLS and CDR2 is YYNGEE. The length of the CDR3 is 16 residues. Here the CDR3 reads CASSVVGKGASTEAFF. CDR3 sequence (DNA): TGTGCCAGCAGCGTAGTGGGGAAGGGGGCGTCCACTGAAGCTTTCTTT.

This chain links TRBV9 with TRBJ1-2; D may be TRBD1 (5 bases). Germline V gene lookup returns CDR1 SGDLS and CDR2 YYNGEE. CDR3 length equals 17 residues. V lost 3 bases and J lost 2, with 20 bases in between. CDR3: CASSGVPIGGLNYGYTF. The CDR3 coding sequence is TGTGCCAGCAGCGGGGTCCCTATCGGGGGTTTAAACTATGGCTACACCTTC. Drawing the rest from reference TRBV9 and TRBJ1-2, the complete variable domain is DSGVTQTPKHLITATGQRVTLRCSPRSGDLSVYWYQQSLDQGLQFLIQYYNGEERAKGNILERFSAQQFPDLHSELNLSSLELGDSALYFCASSGVPIGGLNYGYTFGSGTRLTVV.

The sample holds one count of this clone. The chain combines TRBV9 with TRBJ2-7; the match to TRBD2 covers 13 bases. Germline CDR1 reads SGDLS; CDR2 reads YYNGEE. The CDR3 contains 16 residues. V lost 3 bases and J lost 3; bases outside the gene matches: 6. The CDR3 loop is CASSEGGLAGNYEQYF. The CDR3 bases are TGTGCCAGCAGCGAGGGGGGACTAGCGGGGAACTACGAGCAGTACTTC.

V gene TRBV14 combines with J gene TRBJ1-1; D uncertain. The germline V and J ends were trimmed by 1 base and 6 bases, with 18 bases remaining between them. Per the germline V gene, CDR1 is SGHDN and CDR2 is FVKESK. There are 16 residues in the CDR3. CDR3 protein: CASSQARPPGRAEAFF. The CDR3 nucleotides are TGTGCCAGCAGCCAAGCGAGACCCCCGGGAAGGGCTGAAGCTTTCTTT.

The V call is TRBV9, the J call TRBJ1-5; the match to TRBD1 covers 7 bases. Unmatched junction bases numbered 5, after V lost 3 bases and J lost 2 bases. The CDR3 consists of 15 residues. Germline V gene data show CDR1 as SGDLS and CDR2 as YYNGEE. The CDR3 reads CASSAGGSGNQPQHF. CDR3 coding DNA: TGTGCCAGCAGCGCAGGGGGATCGGGCAATCAGCCCCAGCATTTT.

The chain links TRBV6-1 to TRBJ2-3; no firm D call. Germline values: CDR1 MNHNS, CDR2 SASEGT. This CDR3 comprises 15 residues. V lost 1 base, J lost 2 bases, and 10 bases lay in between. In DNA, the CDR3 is TGTGCCAGCAGTGAAGTACAGCTTCCCACAGATACGCAGTATTTT. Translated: CASSEVQLPTDTQYF.

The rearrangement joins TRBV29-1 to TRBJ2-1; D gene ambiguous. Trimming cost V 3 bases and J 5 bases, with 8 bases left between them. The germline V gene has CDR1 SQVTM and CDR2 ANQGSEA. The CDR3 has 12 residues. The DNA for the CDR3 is TGCAGCGTTGACGAGGAAGACAATGAGCAGTTCTTC. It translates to CSVDEEDNEQFF.

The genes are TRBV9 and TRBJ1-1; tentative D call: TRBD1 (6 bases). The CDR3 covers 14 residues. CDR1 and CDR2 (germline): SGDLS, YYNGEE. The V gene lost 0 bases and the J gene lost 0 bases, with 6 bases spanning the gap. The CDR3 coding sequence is TGTGCCAGCAGCGTAGGGGACATGAACACTGAAGCTTTCTTT. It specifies CASSVGDMNTEAFF.

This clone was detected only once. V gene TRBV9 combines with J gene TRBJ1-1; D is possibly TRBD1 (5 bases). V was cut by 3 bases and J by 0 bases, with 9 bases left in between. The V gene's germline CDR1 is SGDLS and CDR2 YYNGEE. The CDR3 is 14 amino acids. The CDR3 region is CASSADIMNTEAFF. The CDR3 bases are TGTGCCAGCAGCGCGGACATAATGAACACTGAAGCTTTCTTT.

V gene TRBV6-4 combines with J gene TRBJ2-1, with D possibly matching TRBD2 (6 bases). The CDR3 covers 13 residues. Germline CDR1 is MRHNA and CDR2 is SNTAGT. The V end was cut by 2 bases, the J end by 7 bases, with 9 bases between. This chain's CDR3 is CASSDGTENEQFF. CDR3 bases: TGTGCCAGCAGTGACGGGACTGAAAATGAGCAGTTCTTC.

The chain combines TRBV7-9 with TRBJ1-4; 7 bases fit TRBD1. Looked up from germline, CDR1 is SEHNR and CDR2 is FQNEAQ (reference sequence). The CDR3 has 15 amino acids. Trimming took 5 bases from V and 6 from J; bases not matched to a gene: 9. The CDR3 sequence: CASSHAGGMDEKLFF. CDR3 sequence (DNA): TGTGCCAGCAGCCACGCAGGGGGTATGGATGAAAAACTGTTTTTT. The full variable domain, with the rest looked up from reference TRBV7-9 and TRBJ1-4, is DTGVSQNPRHKITKRGQNVTFRCDPISEHNRLYWYRQTLGQGPEFLTYFQNEAQLEKSRLLSDRFSAERPKGSFSTLEIQRTEQGDSAMYLCASSHAGGMDEKLFFGSGTQLSVL.

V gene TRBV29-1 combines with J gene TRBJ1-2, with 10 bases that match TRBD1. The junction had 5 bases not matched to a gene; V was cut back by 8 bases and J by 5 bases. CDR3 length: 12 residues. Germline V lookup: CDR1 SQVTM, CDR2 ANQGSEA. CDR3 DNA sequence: TGCAGCCAGGGACAGGGGCCTTATGGCTACACCTTC. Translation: CSQGQGPYGYTF.

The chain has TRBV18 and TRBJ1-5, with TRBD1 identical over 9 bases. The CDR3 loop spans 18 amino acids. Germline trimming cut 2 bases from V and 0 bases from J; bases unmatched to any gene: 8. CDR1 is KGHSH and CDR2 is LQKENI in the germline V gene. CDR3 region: CASSPDRDRAYSNQPQHF. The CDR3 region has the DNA TGTGCCAGCTCACCAGACCGGGACAGGGCATATAGCAATCAGCCCCAGCATTTT.

CDR3: CATIQGNTEAFF. The CDR3, as DNA: TGTGCCACCATACAGGGGAACACTGAAGCTTTCTTT. This chain links TRBV6-1 with TRBJ1-1; D is perhaps TRBD1 (6 bases). CDR3 size: 12 residues. Germline V CDR1 and CDR2: MNHNS, SASEGT. V shed 10 bases and J shed 1 base, with 10 bases lying between them.

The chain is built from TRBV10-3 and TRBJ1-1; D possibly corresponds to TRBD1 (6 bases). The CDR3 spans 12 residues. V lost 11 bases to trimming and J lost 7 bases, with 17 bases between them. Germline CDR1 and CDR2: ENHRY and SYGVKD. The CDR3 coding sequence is TGTGCCTTCATGGAACAGGGTGGTGAAGCTTTCTTT. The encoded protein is CAFMEQGGEAFF.

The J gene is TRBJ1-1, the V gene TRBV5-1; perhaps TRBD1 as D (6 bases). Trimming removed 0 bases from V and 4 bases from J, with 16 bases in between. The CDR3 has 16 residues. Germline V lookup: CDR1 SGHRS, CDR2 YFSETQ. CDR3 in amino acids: CASSLAGGLGSTEAFF. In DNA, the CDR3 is TGCGCCAGCAGCTTGGCCGGGGGGCTGGGGAGCACTGAAGCTTTCTTT.

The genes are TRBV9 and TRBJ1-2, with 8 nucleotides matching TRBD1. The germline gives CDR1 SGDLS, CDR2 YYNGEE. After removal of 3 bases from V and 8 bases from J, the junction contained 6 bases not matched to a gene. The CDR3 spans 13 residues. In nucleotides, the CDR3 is TGTGCCAGCAGCGGACAGGGGAAGGAGGGCTACACCTTC. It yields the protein CASSGQGKEGYTF.

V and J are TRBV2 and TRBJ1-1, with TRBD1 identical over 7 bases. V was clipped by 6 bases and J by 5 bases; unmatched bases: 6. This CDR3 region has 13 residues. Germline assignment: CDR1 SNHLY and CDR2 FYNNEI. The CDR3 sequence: CASSDGTATEAFF. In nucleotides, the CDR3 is TGTGCCAGCAGCGACGGGACAGCTACTGAAGCTTTCTTT.

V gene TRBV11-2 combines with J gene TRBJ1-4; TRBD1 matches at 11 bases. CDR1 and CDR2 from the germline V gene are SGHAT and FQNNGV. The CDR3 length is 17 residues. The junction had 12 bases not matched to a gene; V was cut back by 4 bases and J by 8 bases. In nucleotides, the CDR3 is TGTGCCAGCAGCTCAGGGACAGGGGGAGGGCCTCGGGAAAAACTGTTTTTT. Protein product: CASSSGTGGGPREKLFF.

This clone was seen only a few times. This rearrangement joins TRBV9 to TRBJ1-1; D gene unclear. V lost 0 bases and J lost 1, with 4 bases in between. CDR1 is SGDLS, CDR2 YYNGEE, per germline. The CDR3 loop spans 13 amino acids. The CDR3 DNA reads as TGTGCCAGCAGCGTAGACGGGAACACTGAAGCTTTCTTT. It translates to CASSVDGNTEAFF.

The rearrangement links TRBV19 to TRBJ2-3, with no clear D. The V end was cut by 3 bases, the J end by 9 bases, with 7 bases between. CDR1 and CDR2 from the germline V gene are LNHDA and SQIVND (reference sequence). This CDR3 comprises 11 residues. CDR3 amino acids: CASSIGRTQYF. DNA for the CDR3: TGTGCCAGTAGTATTGGGCGAACGCAGTATTTT.

The CDR3 loop is CAWSVNGNSNQPQHF. Written as DNA, the CDR3 is TGTGCCTGGAGTGTAAACGGTAATAGCAATCAGCCCCAGCATTTT. The genes are TRBV30 and TRBJ1-5, with unresolved D. Germline CDR1 and CDR2: GTSNPN and SVGIG (reference sequence). V was shortened by 0 bases and J by 0 bases, with 9 bases between the two germline ends. The length of the CDR3 is 15 residues.

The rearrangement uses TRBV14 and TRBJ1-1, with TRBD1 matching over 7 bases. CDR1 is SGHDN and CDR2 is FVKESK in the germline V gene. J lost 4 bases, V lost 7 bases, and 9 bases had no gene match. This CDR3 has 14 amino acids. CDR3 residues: CASKTGTEVTEAFF. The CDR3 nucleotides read TGTGCCAGCAAGACAGGGACAGAGGTCACTGAAGCTTTCTTT. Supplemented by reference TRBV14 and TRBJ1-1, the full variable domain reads EAGVTQFPSHSVIEKGQTVTLRCDPISGHDNLYWYRRVMGKEIKFLLHFVKESKQDESGMPNNRFLAERTGGTYSTLKVQPAELEDSGVYFCASKTGTEVTEAFFGQGTRLTVV.

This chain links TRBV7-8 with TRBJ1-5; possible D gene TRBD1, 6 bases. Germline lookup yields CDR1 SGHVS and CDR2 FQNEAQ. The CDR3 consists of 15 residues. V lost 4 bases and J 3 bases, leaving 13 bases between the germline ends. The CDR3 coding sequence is TGTGCCAGCAGCTCAGGGGCCGTAAACAATCAGCCCCAGCATTTT. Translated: CASSSGAVNNQPQHF.

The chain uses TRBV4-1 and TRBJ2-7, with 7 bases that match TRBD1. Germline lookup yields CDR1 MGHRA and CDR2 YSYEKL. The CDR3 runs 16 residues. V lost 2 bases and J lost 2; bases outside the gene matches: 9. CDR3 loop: CASSQLDGDRAYEQYF. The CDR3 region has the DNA TGCGCCAGCAGCCAACTCGATGGGGACAGAGCCTACGAGCAGTACTTC.

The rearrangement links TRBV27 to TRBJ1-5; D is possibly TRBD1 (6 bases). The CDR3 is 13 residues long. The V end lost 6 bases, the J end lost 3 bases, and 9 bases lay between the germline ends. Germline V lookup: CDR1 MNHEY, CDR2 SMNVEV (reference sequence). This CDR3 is CASRQGLNQPQHF. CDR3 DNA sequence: TGTGCCAGCAGACAGGGCCTCAATCAGCCCCAGCATTTT.